These 20 T cell receptor beta chains share one sample of origin, sequenced in a study of beta chain features in type 1 diabetes. Expressed TCRB transcripts got sequenced, as all isolated RNA was reverse transcribed. The table came from immunoSEQ multiplex PCR; TCRdb's copy has only in-frame clones and leaves some out. The data show a few hundred thousand clones, approximately 31% seen once. The sequenced sample consisted of naive CD4+ T cells from blood. The receptors shown here come from a man aged 18 to 29 in good health.

This clone was counted between two and nine times. The chain combines TRBV16 with TRBJ1-5; a weak D match, TRBD1 (5 bases). This CDR3 comprises 15 residues. Germline V gives CDR1 KGHSY, CDR2 FQNENV. Trimming pared 2 bases from V and 5 bases from J, leaving 13 bases between. The CDR3 region has the DNA TGTGCCAGCAGCCAAATCGGGGGGAGGTATCAGCCCCAGCATTTT. Translating gives CASSQIGGRYQPQHF.

V usage is TRBV7-3 and J usage is TRBJ2-3; no clear D. The CDR3 length is 14 residues. The V end lost 2 bases, the J end lost 1 base, and 7 bases lay between the germline ends. The germline gives CDR1 SGHTA, CDR2 FQGTGA. This CDR3 is CASSLDQGTDTQYF. The CDR3 coding sequence is TGTGCCAGCAGCTTAGACCAGGGCACAGATACGCAGTATTTT.

The V gene is TRBV27, the J gene TRBJ2-7; no clear D gene. V shed 3 bases and J shed 3 bases, with 9 bases lying between them. This CDR3 is built from 13 residues. Germline V CDR1 and CDR2: MNHEY, SMNVEV (reference sequence). The CDR3 here is CASSLVGRYEQYF. In DNA, the CDR3 is TGTGCCAGCAGTTTGGTCGGACGCTACGAGCAGTACTTC.

The chain uses TRBV2 and TRBJ2-5; TRBD2 might be the D (5 bases). The CDR3 runs to 13 residues. Germline CDR1 SNHLY, CDR2 FYNNEI. V dropped 2 bases and J dropped 5 bases, with 9 bases sitting between them. In nucleotides, the CDR3 is TGTGCCAGCAGTGAAATAGCGTACGAGACCCAGTACTTC. Amino acid sequence: CASSEIAYETQYF.

This clone has only one observation. The V and J genes are TRBV30 and TRBJ2-2; D is undetermined. V lost 0 bases to trimming and J lost 3 bases, with 8 bases between them. The germline V gene has CDR1 GTSNPN and CDR2 SVGIG (reference sequence). The CDR3 consists of 14 residues. CDR3 sequence: CAWSVRLDTGELFF. CDR3 in DNA: TGTGCCTGGAGTGTGAGGTTGGACACCGGGGAGCTGTTTTTT. The variable domain in full, completed from reference TRBV30 and TRBJ2-2, reads SQTIHQWPATLVQPVGSPLSLECTVEGTSNPNLYWYRQAAGRGLQLLFYSVGIGQISSEVPQNLSASRPQDRQFILSSKKLLLSDSGFYLCAWSVRLDTGELFFGEGSRLTVL.

In this sample, this clone turned up a few times. The gene calls are TRBV25-1 and TRBJ2-5; weak D call: TRBD1 (6 bases). Germline CDR1 MGHDK, CDR2 SYGVNS. V lost 4 bases and J lost 4, with 10 bases in between. This CDR3 is 13 amino acids long. CDR3 loop: CASSGLGGETQYF. The CDR3 DNA follows: TGTGCCAGCAGTGGCTTAGGGGGAGAGACCCAGTACTTC. Variable domain in full (rest from reference TRBV25-1 and TRBJ2-5): EADIYQTPRYLVIGTGKKITLECSQTMGHDKMYWYQQDPGMELHLIHYSYGVNSTEKGDLSSESTVSRIRTEHFPLTLESARPSHTSQYLCASSGLGGETQYFGPGTRLLVL.

This clone has just a few counts. The chain combines TRBV30 with TRBJ2-4; 7 nucleotides line up with TRBD1. Unmatched junction bases numbered 6, after V lost 5 bases and J lost 5 bases. Germline values: CDR1 GTSNPN, CDR2 SVGIG (reference sequence). This CDR3 is 13 amino acids long. The CDR3, as DNA: TGTGCCTGGGTAGGGGGCTCCCAAAACATTCAGTACTTC. Protein: CAWVGGSQNIQYF.

This clone was counted between two and nine times. The chain carries TRBV28 and TRBJ2-7; 11 bases are a match to TRBD2. Germline V gene sequence: CDR1 MDHEN, CDR2 SYDVKM. With V trimmed by 5 bases and J by 3 bases, 6 bases remained unmatched. The CDR3 spans 15 residues. CDR3 in amino acids: CASSQPGLAVYEQYF. In DNA, the CDR3 is TGTGCCAGCAGTCAACCGGGACTAGCGGTCTACGAGCAGTACTTC.

The chain couples TRBV30 to TRBJ1-3, with TRBD1 matching 7 bases. With 1 base clipped from V and 9 bases from J, the junction kept 12 bases outside the gene matches. This CDR3 has 15 residues. In germline, CDR1 is GTSNPN, CDR2 SVGIG (reference sequence). The DNA of the CDR3 is TGTGCCTGGAGTGGATTACAGGGGATCATGGTCACCATATATTTT. Its translation: CAWSGLQGIMVTIYF.

The chain couples TRBV4-1 to TRBJ2-1; 11 nucleotides match TRBD2. The CDR3 has 16 residues. The V gene's germline CDR1 is MGHRA and CDR2 YSYEKL. V shed 9 bases, J shed 3 bases, and the junction held 10 bases outside the gene matches. The CDR3 bases are TGCGCCAGTGGACACGGGACTAGCGGACACTACAATGAGCAGTTCTTC. Its translation is CASGHGTSGHYNEQFF.

This clone was detected only a few times. V gene TRBV30 combines with J gene TRBJ1-1; D unresolved. CDR3 length: 15 amino acids. Germline-derived CDR1 and CDR2 are GTSNPN and SVGIG (reference sequence). Trimming removed 0 bases from V and 0 bases from J, with 11 bases in between. The CDR3 spells CAWSVFPGLNTEAFF. The CDR3 nucleotides read TGTGCCTGGAGTGTATTCCCAGGCTTGAACACTGAAGCTTTCTTT.

This clone was seen once. The chain uses TRBV7-9 and TRBJ2-1; weak D call: TRBD2 (5 bases). CDR1 is SEHNR and CDR2 is FQNEAQ in the germline V gene (reference sequence). The CDR3 runs to 13 residues. The V and J ends lost 10 bases and 0 bases respectively, with 10 bases between them. CDR3 bases: TGTGCCAAGGAGGATAGCTCCTACAATGAGCAGTTCTTC. It is translated as CAKEDSSYNEQFF.

The chain couples TRBV7-8 to TRBJ2-1; D is perhaps TRBD2 (5 bases). The germline V and J ends were trimmed by 6 bases and 4 bases, with 10 bases remaining between them. Germline V gene lookup returns CDR1 SGHVS and CDR2 FQNEAQ. The CDR3 has 13 amino acids. This CDR3 reads CASRLDLYNEQFF. CDR3 DNA: TGTGCCAGCAGACTAGACCTATACAATGAGCAGTTCTTC. The whole variable domain, filled in from reference TRBV7-8 and TRBJ2-1, reads GAGVSQSPRYKVAKRGQDVALRCDPISGHVSLFWYQQALGQGPEFLTYFQNEAQLDKSGLPSDRFFAERPEGSVSTLKIQRTQQEDSAVYLCASRLDLYNEQFFGPGTRLTVL.

This clone turned up a few times. This sequence joins TRBV18 and TRBJ2-7; 10 bases are a match to TRBD2. The CDR3 has 15 amino acids. Germline lookup yields CDR1 KGHSH and CDR2 LQKENI. The V gene end was trimmed by 5 bases and the J gene end by 0 bases; junction bases not matched to a gene: 4. In DNA form, the CDR3 reads TGTGCCAGCTCAGCCCTAGCGGGAGCCTCCTACGAGCAGTACTTC. The encoded protein is CASSALAGASYEQYF.

The chain links TRBV30 to TRBJ2-5; D might be TRBD1 (7 bases). Per the germline V gene, CDR1 is GTSNPN and CDR2 is SVGIG (reference sequence). The CDR3 has 15 residues. Trimming pared 2 bases from V and 1 base from J, leaving 14 bases between. The CDR3 spells CAWSTQGGVQETQYF. The CDR3 DNA reads TGTGCCTGGAGTACCCAGGGGGGTGTCCAAGAGACCCAGTACTTC.

V usage is TRBV4-3 and J usage is TRBJ1-4, with D maybe TRBD1 (5 bases). CDR1 LGHNA and CDR2 YSLEER come from the germline V gene. The CDR3 is 15 amino acids. V was shortened by 4 bases and J by 6 bases, with 15 bases between the two germline ends. The CDR3 loop is CASSRENTGDEKLFF. The CDR3 DNA reads as TGCGCCAGCAGCCGAGAAAACACGGGGGATGAAAAACTGTTTTTT.

This clone was picked up a small number of times. The gene calls are TRBV29-1 and TRBJ2-5; D gene unclear. This CDR3 is 13 amino acids long. V was cut by 4 bases and J by 4 bases, with 13 bases left in between. Germline loops: CDR1 SQVTM, CDR2 ANQGSEA. DNA for the CDR3: TGCAGCGTTGGCCACCCGGGCGGAGAGACCCAGTACTTC. Its protein is CSVGHPGGETQYF.

This chain connects TRBV7-2 to TRBJ2-1; D gene unclear. In germline, CDR1 is SGHTA, CDR2 FQGNSA. CDR3 length equals 13 residues. Trimming removed 5 bases from V and 9 bases from J, with 14 bases in between. The CDR3 reads CASSTDSGGEQFF. CDR3 coding DNA: TGTGCCAGCAGCACTGACTCCGGCGGTGAGCAGTTCTTC.

The chain carries TRBV5-1 and TRBJ2-7, with 9 bases aligning to TRBD2. Germline V gene lookup returns CDR1 SGHRS and CDR2 YFSETQ. This CDR3 region has 15 residues. J was trimmed by 2 bases and V by 2 bases; bases with no gene match: 5. The CDR3 protein is CASSFLAGETYEQYF. CDR3 DNA sequence: TGCGCCAGCAGCTTTTTAGCGGGGGAAACCTACGAGCAGTACTTC.

The chain employs TRBV5-1 and TRBJ2-7; D is uncertain. The V end lost 3 bases, the J end lost 0 bases, and 7 bases lay between the germline ends. Germline CDR1 SGHRS, CDR2 YFSETQ. This CDR3 has 13 amino acids. CDR3 in DNA: TGCGCCAGCAGCTGGACCGCCTCCTACGAGCAGTACTTC. Translating it yields CASSWTASYEQYF.